One sample yielded the 7 T cell receptor beta chains listed below, sequenced in a study of T cells in Graves' hyperthyroidism and ophthalmopathy. It was RNA transcripts that yielded the amplified TCR beta CDR3 regions. A set of HTBI primers served as the primers for a first-round RT-PCR of the TCR CDR3. TCRdb ran MiXCR on the multiplex PCR reads and lists one entry per CDR3 protein. The sample contains roughly 700,000 distinct CDR3 sequences, around 13% of which appear only once. The sequenced sample was blood. The receptors come from a woman aged 18 to 35 with Graves' hyperthyroidism.

The table lists this clonotype with many counts. CDR3 region: CASTRTSSSSYNEQFF. The CDR3 DNA sequence: TGTGCCAGCACCCGAACTAGCTCTAGCTCCTACAATGAGCAGTTCTTC. The chain carries TRBV6-1 and TRBJ2-1, with D possibly matching TRBD2 (6 bases). The CDR3 sequence is 16 residues long. Germline loops: CDR1 MNHNS, CDR2 SASEGT. Trimming stripped 7 bases from V and 0 bases from J, with 16 bases between.

This clonotype was picked up a small number of times. The chain uses TRBV3-1 and TRBJ2-2; no reliable D call. This CDR3 has 13 amino acids. V gave up 4 bases and J gave up 10 bases, with 13 bases separating them. Germline CDR1 reads LGHDT; CDR2 reads YNNKEL (reference sequence). Here the CDR3 reads CASSPVAWMELFF. The CDR3 DNA sequence: TGTGCCAGCAGCCCCGTGGCGTGGATGGAGCTGTTTTTT.

V and J are TRBV3-1 and TRBJ1-3; D call uncertain. CDR3 size: 15 residues. From germline, CDR1 is LGHDT and CDR2 YNNKEL (reference sequence). Between the trimmed V and J ends, which lost 2 bases and 0 bases, there was a span of 8 bases. Here the CDR3 reads CASSQNDISGNTIYF. The CDR3 DNA follows: TGTGCCAGCAGCCAAAACGACATCTCTGGAAACACCATATATTTT.

The sample holds many counts of this clonotype. The chain employs TRBV12-3 or TRBV12-4 and TRBJ2-1, with 10 positions matching TRBD2. The junction had 1 base not matched to a gene; V was cut back by 1 base and J by 4 bases. The CDR3 is 15 residues long. The chain's CDR3 is CASSLGAGGYNEQFF. In nucleotides, the CDR3 is TGTGCCAGCAGTTTAGGAGCGGGAGGGTACAATGAGCAGTTCTTC.

In its sample, this clonotype was seen many times. The rearrangement uses TRBV27 and TRBJ2-7; D is undetermined. Looked up from germline, CDR1 is MNHEY and CDR2 is SMNVEV (reference sequence). This CDR3 has 14 amino acids. V gave up 6 bases and J gave up 2 bases, with 14 bases separating them. The DNA for the CDR3 is TGTGCCAGCAGACTGACAACCCGTACCTACGAGCAGTACTTC. This codes for CASRLTTRTYEQYF.

This clonotype showed up many times. The chain links TRBV6-5 to TRBJ1-2; 7 nucleotides match TRBD1. CDR1 is MNHEY, CDR2 SVGAGI, per germline. The CDR3 runs to 13 residues. The V gene end was trimmed by 2 bases and the J gene end by 8 bases; junction bases not matched to a gene: 5. CDR3 nucleotide sequence: TGTGCCAGCAGTTACCGACAGGGAAAAGGCTACACCTTC. Its translation: CASSYRQGKGYTF.

In its sample, this clonotype was seen many times. The gene calls are TRBV6-2 or TRBV6-3 and TRBJ1-1, with TRBD1 as a possible D gene (5 bases). Germline V CDR1 and CDR2: MNHEY, SVGEGT. V gave up 3 bases and J gave up 4 bases, with 15 bases separating them. The CDR3 is 15 residues long. The CDR3 sequence: CASSYLGGVSTEAFF. CDR3 coding DNA: TGTGCCAGCAGTTATCTTGGGGGGGTGAGCACTGAAGCTTTCTTT.